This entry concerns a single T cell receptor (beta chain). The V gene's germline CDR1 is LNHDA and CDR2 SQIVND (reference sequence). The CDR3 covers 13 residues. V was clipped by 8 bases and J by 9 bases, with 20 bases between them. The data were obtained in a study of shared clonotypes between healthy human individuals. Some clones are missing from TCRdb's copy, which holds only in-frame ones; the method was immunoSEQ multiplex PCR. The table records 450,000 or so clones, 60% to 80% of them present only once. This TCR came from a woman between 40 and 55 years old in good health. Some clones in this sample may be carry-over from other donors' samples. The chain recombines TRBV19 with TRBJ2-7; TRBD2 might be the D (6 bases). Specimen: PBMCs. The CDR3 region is CASAGTPAGWQYF. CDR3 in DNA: TGTGCCAGTGCCGGGACTCCTGCGGGTTGGCAGTACTTC. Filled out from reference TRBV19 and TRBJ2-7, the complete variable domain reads DGGITQSPKYLFRKEGQNVTLSCEQNLNHDAMYWYRQDPGQGLRLIYYSQIVNDFQKGDIAEGYSVSREKKESFPLTVTSAQKNPTAFYLCASAGTPAGWQYFGPGTRLTVT.